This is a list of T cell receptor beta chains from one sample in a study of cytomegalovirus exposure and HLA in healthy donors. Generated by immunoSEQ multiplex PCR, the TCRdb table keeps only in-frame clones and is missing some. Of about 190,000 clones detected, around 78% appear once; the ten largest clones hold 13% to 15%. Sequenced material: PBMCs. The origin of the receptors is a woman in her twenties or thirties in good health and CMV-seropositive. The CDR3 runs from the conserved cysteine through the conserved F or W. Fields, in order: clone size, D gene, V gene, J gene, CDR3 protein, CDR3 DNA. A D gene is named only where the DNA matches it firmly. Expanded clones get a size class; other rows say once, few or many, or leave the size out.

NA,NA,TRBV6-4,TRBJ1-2,CASSDSGSEPGGAGYTF,TGTGCCAGCAGTGACTCTGGTAGCGAGCCCGGAGGAGCAGGCTACACCTTC
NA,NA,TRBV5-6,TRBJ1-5,CASSSMGQVNQPQHF,TGTGCCAGCAGCTCCATGGGGCAGGTCAATCAGCCCCAGCATTTT
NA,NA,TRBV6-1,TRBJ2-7,CASGRGKEQYF,TGTGCCAGCGGGAGGGGGAAGGAGCAGTACTTC
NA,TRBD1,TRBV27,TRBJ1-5,CASSNRGGNQPQHF,TGTGCCAGCAGTAACAGGGGTGGCAATCAGCCCCAGCATTTT
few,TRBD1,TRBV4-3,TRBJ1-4,CASSKFRGEKLFF,TGCGCCAGCAGTAAATTCAGGGGGGAAAAACTGTTTTTT
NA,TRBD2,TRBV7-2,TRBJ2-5,CASSLEGGGLAGGGETQYF,TGTGCCAGCAGCTTAGAAGGCGGGGGACTAGCGGGGGGAGGAGAGACCCAGTACTTC
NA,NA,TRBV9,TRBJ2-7,CASSRLSSSYEQYF,TGTGCCAGCAGTAGACTGAGCAGCTCCTACGAGCAGTACTTC
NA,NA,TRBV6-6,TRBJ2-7,CARSTRQDSEQYF,TGTGCCAGGTCCACCCGGCAGGACAGCGAGCAGTACTTC
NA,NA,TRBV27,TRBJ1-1,CASSQLQPYTEAFF,TGTGCCAGCAGTCAACTCCAACCCTACACTGAAGCTTTCTTT
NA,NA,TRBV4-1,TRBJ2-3,CASSQDNPDTQYF,TGCGCCAGCAGCCAAGATAATCCAGATACGCAGTATTTT
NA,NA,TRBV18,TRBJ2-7,CASSPPVRLSYEQYF,TGTGCCAGCTCACCACCGGTCAGGCTCTCCTACGAGCAGTACTTC
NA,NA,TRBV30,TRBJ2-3,CAWSSLDSHTDTQYF,TGTGCCTGGAGTTCACTGGACAGCCACACAGATACGCAGTATTTT
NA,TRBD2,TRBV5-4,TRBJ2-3,CASSLGAGGSTDTQYF,TGTGCCAGCAGCTTGGGAGCGGGGGGCAGCACAGATACGCAGTATTTT
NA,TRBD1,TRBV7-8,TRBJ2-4,CASSPGTANYLKNIQYF,TGTGCCAGCAGCCCAGGGACAGCAAATTATCTCAAAAACATTCAGTACTTC
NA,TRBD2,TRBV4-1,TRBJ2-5,CASSQSGGAGETQYF,TGCGCCAGCAGCCAGAGCGGGGGGGCCGGGGAGACCCAGTACTTC
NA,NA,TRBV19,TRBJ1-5,CASSTSINQPQHF,TGTGCCAGTAGTACGTCTATCAATCAGCCCCAGCATTTT
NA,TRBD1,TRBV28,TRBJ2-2,CASSFGSGTGIRELFF,TGTGCCAGCAGTTTTGGGTCCGGGACAGGGATCCGGGAGCTGTTTTTT
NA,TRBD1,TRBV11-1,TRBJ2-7,CASSLDRDGYEQYF,TGTGCCAGCAGCTTGGACAGGGACGGGTACGAGCAGTACTTC
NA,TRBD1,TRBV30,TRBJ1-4,CAWDRGREKLFF,TGTGCCTGGGACAGGGGGCGCGAAAAACTGTTTTTT
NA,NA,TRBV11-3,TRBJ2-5,CASSRTGYQETQYF,TGTGCCAGCAGCCGTACAGGGTACCAAGAGACCCAGTACTTC
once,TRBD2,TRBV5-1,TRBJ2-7,CASSLSGSFYEQYF,TGCGCCAGCAGCCTCAGCGGGAGCTTTTACGAGCAGTACTTC
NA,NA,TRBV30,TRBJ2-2,CAWTRGSRGTGELFF,TGTGCCTGGACGAGGGGGAGTCGTGGCACCGGGGAGCTGTTTTTT
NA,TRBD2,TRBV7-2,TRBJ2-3,CASSSRREDTDTQYF,TGTGCCAGCAGCTCTAGACGGGAGGACACAGATACGCAGTATTTT
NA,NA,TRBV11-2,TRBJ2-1,CASSLDFGGSSYNEQFF,TGTGCCAGCAGCTTAGATTTCGGAGGAAGCTCCTACAATGAGCAGTTCTTC
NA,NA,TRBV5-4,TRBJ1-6,CASSFRGAGSPLHF,TGTGCCAGCAGCTTTCGGGGGGCCGGGTCACCCCTCCACTTT
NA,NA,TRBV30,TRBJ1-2,CAWSSKGREDGYTF,TGTGCCTGGAGTAGTAAGGGGAGGGAAGATGGCTACACCTTC
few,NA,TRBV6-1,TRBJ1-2,CASSEAGSSSDYGYTF,TGTGCCAGCAGTGAGGCCGGGAGTTCGTCTGACTATGGCTACACCTTC
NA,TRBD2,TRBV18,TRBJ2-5,CASSPVAGGYGETQYF,TGTGCCAGCTCACCCGTAGCGGGAGGGTATGGAGAGACCCAGTACTTC
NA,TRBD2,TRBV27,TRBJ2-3,CASSRSLTSGRPHGQYF,TGTGCCAGCAGCCGGTCCCTTACTAGCGGGAGGCCCCACGGGCAGTATTTT
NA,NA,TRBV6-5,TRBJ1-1,CASSYSGEGTEAFF,TGTGCCAGCAGTTATTCGGGGGAGGGCACTGAAGCTTTCTTT
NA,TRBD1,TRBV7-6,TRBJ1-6,CASSLGGTGYNSPLHF,TGTGCCAGCAGCTTAGGAGGGACAGGGTATAATTCACCCCTCCACTTT
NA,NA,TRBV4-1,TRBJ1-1,CASSQGGIDTEAFF,TGCGCCAGCAGCCAAGGCGGAATTGACACTGAAGCTTTCTTT
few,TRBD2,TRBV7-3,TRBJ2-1,CASSSGWTSGYNEQFF,TGTGCCAGCAGCTCAGGCTGGACTAGCGGTTACAATGAGCAGTTCTTC
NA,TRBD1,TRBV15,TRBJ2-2,CATSETGLGTGELFF,TGTGCCACCAGCGAGACAGGGCTGGGCACCGGGGAGCTGTTTTTT
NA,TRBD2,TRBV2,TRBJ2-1,CASSVGEASGGPSSYNEQFF,TGTGCCAGCAGTGTAGGCGAGGCTAGCGGGGGGCCTAGCTCCTACAATGAGCAGTTCTTC
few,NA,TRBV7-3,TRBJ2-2,CASSLTDSGRFTGELFF,TGTGCCAGCAGCTTAACGGACAGCGGCCGGTTCACCGGGGAGCTGTTTTTT
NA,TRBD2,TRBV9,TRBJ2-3,CASSIAGGGADTQYF,TGTGCCAGCAGTATAGCGGGGGGCGGGGCAGATACGCAGTATTTT
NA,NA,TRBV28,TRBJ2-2,CASSFIRRVNTGELFF,TGTGCCAGCAGTTTCATTCGGCGGGTGAACACCGGGGAGCTGTTTTTT
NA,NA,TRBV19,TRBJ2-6,CASSPQVSGANVLTF,TGTGCCAGTAGTCCCCAGGTCTCTGGGGCCAACGTCCTGACTTTC
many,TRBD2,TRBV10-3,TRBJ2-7,CAISESGRAGADEQYF,TGTGCCATCAGTGAGTCCGGTAGGGCGGGAGCGGACGAGCAGTACTTC
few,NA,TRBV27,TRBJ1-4,CASSLYDGGGVEGEKLFF,TGTGCCAGCAGTTTATATGACGGGGGGGGCGTAGAGGGTGAAAAACTGTTTTTT
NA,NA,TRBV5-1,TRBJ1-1,CASSLAGGRNTEAFF,TGCGCCAGCAGCTTGGCGGGGGGGCGGAACACTGAAGCTTTCTTT
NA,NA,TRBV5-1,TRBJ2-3,CASSLDIQSTDTQYF,TGCGCCAGCAGCTTGGATATCCAGAGCACAGATACGCAGTATTTT
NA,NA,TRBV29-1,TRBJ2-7,CSAIADPSYEQYF,TGCAGCGCGATAGCGGACCCCTCCTACGAGCAGTACTTC
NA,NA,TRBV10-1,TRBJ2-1,CARGEGGVYNEQFF,TGCGCCAGAGGGGAGGGGGGGGTCTACAATGAGCAGTTCTTC
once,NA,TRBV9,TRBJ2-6,CASSPRRVPGSSGVNVLTF,TGTGCCAGCAGCCCGCGGCGGGTCCCAGGATCGTCTGGGGTCAACGTCCTGACTTTC
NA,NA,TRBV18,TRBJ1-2,CASSPAREAGYTF,TGTGCCAGCTCACCAGCCAGGGAAGCTGGCTACACCTTC
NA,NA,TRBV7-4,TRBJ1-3,CASSLTGLEVGNTIYF,TGTGCCAGCAGCCTAACAGGGTTGGAAGTTGGAAACACCATATATTTT
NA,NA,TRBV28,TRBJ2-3,CASSLPLTGTSTDTQYF,TGTGCCAGCAGTTTACCCCTGACAGGAACTAGCACAGATACGCAGTATTTT
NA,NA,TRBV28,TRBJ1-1,CASYLTLGATEAFF,TGTGCCAGCTATCTGACCCTGGGGGCCACTGAAGCTTTCTTT